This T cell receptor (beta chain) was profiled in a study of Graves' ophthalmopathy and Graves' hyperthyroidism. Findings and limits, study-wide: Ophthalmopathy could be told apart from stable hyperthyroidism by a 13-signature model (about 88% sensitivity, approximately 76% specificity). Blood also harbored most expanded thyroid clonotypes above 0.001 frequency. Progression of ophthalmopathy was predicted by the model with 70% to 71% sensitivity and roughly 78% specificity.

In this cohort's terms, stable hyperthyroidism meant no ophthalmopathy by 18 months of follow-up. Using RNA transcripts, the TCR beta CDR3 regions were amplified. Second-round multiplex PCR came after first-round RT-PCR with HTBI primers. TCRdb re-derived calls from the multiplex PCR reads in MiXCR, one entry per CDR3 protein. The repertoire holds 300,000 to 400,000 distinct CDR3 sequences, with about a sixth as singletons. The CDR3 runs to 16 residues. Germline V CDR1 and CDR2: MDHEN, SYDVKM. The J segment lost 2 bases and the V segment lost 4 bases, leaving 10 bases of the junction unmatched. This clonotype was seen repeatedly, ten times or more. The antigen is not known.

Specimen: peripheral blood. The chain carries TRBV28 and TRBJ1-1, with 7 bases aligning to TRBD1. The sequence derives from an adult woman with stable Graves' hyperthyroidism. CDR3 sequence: CASSSGRGGINTEAFF. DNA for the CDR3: TGTGCCAGCAGTTCCGGCAGGGGGGGGATTAACACTGAAGCTTTCTTT. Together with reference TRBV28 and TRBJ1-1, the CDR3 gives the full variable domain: DVKVTQSSRYLVKRTGEKVFLECVQDMDHENMFWYRQDPGLGLRLIYFSYDVKMKEKGDIPEGYSVSREKKERFSLILESASTNQTSMYLCASSSGRGGINTEAFFGQGTRLTVV.